Below, 17 T cell receptor beta chains from the same sample are listed, as sequenced in a study of blood T cell repertoires in COVID-19. Sequencing used immunoSEQ multiplex PCR; TCRdb keeps in-frame clones, though not all of them. Counted here are some 85,000 clones, about 89% occurring once; the ten biggest clones make up 8% to 9.5%. The sample consisted of peripheral blood. The receptors were sampled from a man in his fifties with acute or convalescent COVID-19.

This chain links TRBV7-3 with TRBJ1-4; the D gene is possibly TRBD1 (6 bases). From germline, CDR1 is SGHTA and CDR2 FQGTGA. Trimming took 2 bases from V and 5 from J, leaving 12 bases between them. The CDR3 length is 15 residues. In DNA form, the CDR3 reads TGTGCCAGCAGCTTAGGACAGACTATAAATGAAAAACTGTTTTTT. It yields the protein CASSLGQTINEKLFF.

This chain uses TRBV6-5 with TRBJ2-7; D is possibly TRBD1 (5 bases). V lost 6 bases to trimming and J lost 0 bases, with 12 bases between them. The CDR3 has 14 residues. The germline V gene encodes CDR1 MNHEY and CDR2 SVGAGI. CDR3: CASRLTVSSYEQYF. For the CDR3, the DNA is TGTGCCAGCAGACTGACAGTTAGCTCCTACGAGCAGTACTTC.

The V gene is TRBV3-1 (or the pseudogene TRBV3-2), the J gene TRBJ2-2, with TRBD1 identical over 8 bases. The CDR3 runs 15 residues. CDR1 is LGHDT and CDR2 is YNNKEL in the germline V gene (reference sequence). V was pared by 7 bases and J by 6 bases, with 10 bases of the junction left unmatched. CDR3 in DNA: TGTGCCAGCAAACAGGGGGGTATACTTCCCGGGGAGCTGTTTTTT. This sequence encodes CASKQGGILPGELFF.

V gene TRBV13 combines with J gene TRBJ2-1; 13 bases match TRBD2. Germline assignment: CDR1 PRHDT and CDR2 FYEKMQ (reference sequence). The trim removed 5 bases at V and 6 bases at J, leaving 4 bases unmatched. This CDR3 has 15 amino acids. Here the CDR3 DNA reads TGTGCCAGCAGCCTAAGGACTAGCGGGGGCAATGAGCAGTTCTTC. This gives the protein CASSLRTSGGNEQFF.

The chain couples TRBV19 to TRBJ1-2; 9 nucleotides line up with TRBD1. Losses at the gene ends were 3 bases for V and 8 bases for J; bases not matched to a gene: 1. This CDR3 is built from 12 residues. Per germline, CDR1 LNHDA and CDR2 SQIVND (reference sequence). The CDR3 protein is CASSIGQGGYTF. The CDR3 bases are TGTGCCAGTAGTATCGGACAGGGGGGCTACACCTTC.

V usage is TRBV6-2 or TRBV6-3 and J usage is TRBJ2-7, with TRBD1 matching over 8 bases. Germline V gene data show CDR1 as MNHEY and CDR2 as SVGEGT. V shed 4 bases, J shed 7 bases, and the junction held 6 bases outside the gene matches. This CDR3 is built from 13 residues. The CDR3: CASSLQGAGEQYV. CDR3 DNA: TGTGCCAGCAGTTTGCAGGGGGCTGGTGAGCAGTACGTC.

V usage is TRBV3-1 (or the pseudogene TRBV3-2) and J usage is TRBJ2-1; 7 positions match TRBD1. CDR3 length: 15 amino acids. Germline trimming cut 1 base from V and 3 bases from J; bases unmatched to any gene: 3. The germline gives CDR1 LGHDT, CDR2 YNNKEL (reference sequence). The CDR3 reads CASSQGTGYYNEQFF. In DNA form, the CDR3 reads TGTGCCAGCAGCCAAGGGACAGGCTACTACAATGAGCAGTTCTTC.

The J gene is TRBJ2-1, the V gene TRBV11-1; 8 bases agree with TRBD1. The CDR3 length is 12 residues. The J segment lost 14 bases and the V segment lost 1 base, leaving 4 bases of the junction unmatched. CDR1 and CDR2 from the germline V gene are SGHAT and FQDESV (reference sequence). The CDR3 sequence is CASSLGGQGEFF. In DNA, the CDR3 is TGTGCCAGCAGCTTAGGAGGACAGGGTGAGTTCTTC.

This chain links TRBV6-1 with TRBJ2-1; D uncertain. This CDR3 contains 12 residues. Looked up from germline, CDR1 is MNHNS and CDR2 is SASEGT. V lost 3 bases, J lost 7 bases, and 7 bases lay in between. In DNA form, the CDR3 reads TGTGCCAGCAGTGAGTACCTAAATGAGCAGTTCTTC. Residues: CASSEYLNEQFF.

The chain couples TRBV6-5 to TRBJ2-4, with D possibly matching TRBD2 (5 bases). V dropped 0 bases and J dropped 3 bases, with 9 bases sitting between them. The germline CDR1 and CDR2 sequences are MNHEY and SVGAGI. The CDR3 runs 15 residues. This CDR3 is CASSYSNEGKNIQYF. For the CDR3, the DNA is TGTGCCAGCAGTTACTCGAACGAGGGCAAAAACATTCAGTACTTC.

This clone was counted a single time. The chain uses TRBV30 and TRBJ1-6; 7 nucleotides line up with TRBD1. With 5 bases clipped from V and 3 bases from J, the junction kept 4 bases outside the gene matches. There are 14 residues in the CDR3. Germline V CDR1 and CDR2: GTSNPN, SVGIG (reference sequence). The CDR3 is CAWGPGGYNSPLHF. In DNA, the CDR3 is TGTGCCTGGGGCCCAGGGGGCTATAATTCACCCCTCCACTTT.

The V call is TRBV6-1, the J call TRBJ2-1, with D perhaps TRBD1 (5 bases). The CDR3 covers 15 residues. The V gene lost 3 bases and the J gene lost 12 bases, with 21 bases spanning the gap. Per the germline V gene, CDR1 is MNHNS and CDR2 is SASEGT. The CDR3 spells CASSDTGSLIFVQFF. The CDR3 DNA reads as TGTGCCAGCAGTGATACAGGATCTCTTATTTTTGTGCAGTTCTTC.

The rearrangement links TRBV4-2 to TRBJ2-7; 10 nucleotides align to TRBD2. V shed 4 bases and J 5 bases; nucleotides not matched to a gene: 8. CDR3 length: 15 residues. CDR1 is LGHNA, CDR2 YNFKEQ, per germline. The DNA of the CDR3 is TGTGCCAGCAGCCGGTTAGCGGGGGGCTTCAACGAGCAGTACTTC. This sequence encodes CASSRLAGGFNEQYF.

The chain carries TRBV7-2 and TRBJ1-2; D ambiguous. The CDR3 loop spans 13 amino acids. Germline V CDR1 and CDR2: SGHTA, FQGNSA. V gave up 0 bases and J gave up 5 bases, with 7 bases separating them. The CDR3 region has the DNA TGTGCCAGCAGCTTAGCGGAGGAGTATGGCTACACCTTC. Translating gives CASSLAEEYGYTF.

This chain connects TRBV6-6 to TRBJ1-3, with D hard to call. The CDR3 is 17 amino acids. Trimming took off 5 bases at V and 1 base at J, with 18 bases between the two ends. Per the germline V gene, CDR1 is MNHNY and CDR2 is SVGAGI (reference sequence). The CDR3 coding sequence is TGTGCCAGCAGTCCGGGTGGTAACCCTGTATCTGGAAACACCATATATTTT. Translated, it gives CASSPGGNPVSGNTIYF.

The chain has TRBV7-2 and TRBJ1-2, with 7 bases that match TRBD1. The germline V gene encodes CDR1 SGHTA and CDR2 FQGNSA. This CDR3 contains 16 residues. V was clipped by 5 bases and J by 6 bases; unmatched bases: 15. CDR3 loop: CASSAYPGQILHGYTF. The CDR3 DNA reads TGTGCCAGCAGCGCCTACCCGGGACAGATACTCCATGGCTACACCTTC.

The chain links TRBV7-9 to TRBJ1-6; D possibly corresponds to TRBD1 (5 bases). The CDR3 runs to 14 residues. Per the germline V gene, CDR1 is SEHNR and CDR2 is FQNEAQ (reference sequence). The germline V and J ends were trimmed by 5 bases and 7 bases, with 12 bases remaining between them. DNA of the CDR3: TGTGCCAGCAGCGTCCCGGGACTGAATTCACCCCTCCACTTT. It is translated as CASSVPGLNSPLHF.